This record concerns one T cell receptor (beta chain) sequence. Its antigen is still unknown. Each CDR3 protein is one row after TCRdb ran MiXCR on the RT-PCR reads. Altogether about 240,000 distinct CDR3 sequences are present, roughly an eighth being singletons, with the ten largest covering about 7.8%. The data belong to a study of response to subunit inactivated influenza vaccine. Study observations and caveats: Each seasonal flu vaccination may recruit only limited new T cells, authors suggested.

V lost 7 bases to trimming and J lost 0 bases; unmatched junction nucleotides: 7. The CDR3 is made up of 14 amino acids. Germline assignment: CDR1 DFQATT and CDR2 SNEGSKA (reference sequence). The specimen comprised non-naive T cells sorted from PBMCs, sampled 14 to 15 days before vaccination. V gene TRBV20-1 combines with J gene TRBJ2-7, with 9 bases aligning to TRBD2. The source is a man between 50 and 59 years old who received an inactivated influenza vaccine. The CDR3 protein is CSVLGSGSSYEQYF. The CDR3 DNA reads as TGCAGTGTCCTAGGTAGCGGGAGCTCCTACGAGCAGTACTTC.